This passage covers 24 T cell receptor beta chains from one sample sequenced in a study of T-cell reconstitution after alpha-beta-depleted transplantation in children. Unique molecular identifiers were incorporated when the TCRbeta library was constructed. TCRdb passed the PCR reads through MiXCR, listing each CDR3 protein once. Among more than 85,000 distinct CDR3 sequences listed, around 10% were seen once. The sequences come from PBMCs from the stem cell graft donor, collected from the stem cell graft. The receptor source for this set is a human donor who donated a stem cell graft to a child with acute lymphoblastic leukemia.

This clonotype occurred many times. V and J are TRBV6-1 and TRBJ2-1; D uncertain. The CDR3 is made up of 11 amino acids. V was clipped by 2 bases and J by 7 bases, with 3 bases between them. Germline lookup yields CDR1 MNHNS and CDR2 SASEGT. In DNA, the CDR3 is TGTGCCAGCAGTGAAAGGAATGAGCAGTTCTTC. This encodes CASSERNEQFF.

This clonotype appeared many times. The chain recombines TRBV7-9 with TRBJ2-7; TRBD1 is a possible D gene (6 bases). Trimming stripped 5 bases from V and 0 bases from J, with 14 bases between. Germline loops: CDR1 SEHNR, CDR2 FQNEAQ (reference sequence). CDR3 length: 15 residues. CDR3 sequence reads: CASSDTGFGSYEQYF. CDR3 DNA: TGTGCCAGCAGCGATACAGGGTTTGGCTCCTACGAGCAGTACTTC.

This clonotype was detected many times. V is TRBV12-3 or TRBV12-4 and J is TRBJ2-3, with 10 bases matching TRBD2. V trimming: 3 bases; J trimming: 3 bases; junction bases outside the gene matches: 6. There are 16 residues in the CDR3. The CDR3 sequence is CASSFFLAGVTDTQYF. The DNA of the CDR3 is TGTGCCAGCAGTTTTTTCCTAGCGGGGGTGACAGATACGCAGTATTTT.

This clonotype came up many times. The rearrangement uses TRBV10-3 and TRBJ2-5; perhaps TRBD1 as D (5 bases). CDR1 and CDR2 from the germline V gene are ENHRY and SYGVKD. This CDR3 spans 15 amino acids. The V end was cut by 5 bases, the J end by 2 bases, with 15 bases between. The CDR3 is CAISQAPGKQETQYF. Written as DNA, the CDR3 is TGTGCCATCAGTCAAGCTCCAGGGAAACAAGAGACCCAGTACTTC.

This sequence joins TRBV11-1 and TRBJ2-5, with 9 bases aligning to TRBD1. The CDR3 extends over 20 amino acids. Germline CDR1 and CDR2: SGHAT and FQDESV (reference sequence). V was pared by 1 base and J by 1 base, with 16 bases of the junction left unmatched. Here the CDR3 DNA reads TGTGCCAGCAGCTTAGGATCAACAGGGGGCGAAGGTAAAGTCCAAGAGACCCAGTACTTC. Amino acid sequence: CASSLGSTGGEGKVQETQYF.

This clonotype has a count of ten or more. The rearrangement links TRBV27 to TRBJ1-1; 9 bases map to TRBD1. Trimming took 6 bases from V and 0 from J; bases not matched to a gene: 8. Germline V CDR1 and CDR2: MNHEY, SMNVEV (reference sequence). The CDR3 is 16 residues long. The CDR3 protein is CASRPGQGIMNTEAFF. The CDR3 DNA reads TGTGCCAGCAGGCCGGGACAGGGAATAATGAACACTGAAGCTTTCTTT.

At least ten counts were recorded for this clonotype. V usage is TRBV29-1 and J usage is TRBJ1-5; no reliable D call. V was pared by 6 bases and J by 5 bases, with 14 bases between. Germline CDR1 and CDR2: SQVTM and ANQGSEA. The CDR3 runs 13 residues. CDR3 amino acids: CSVWEGGDQPQHF. In DNA, the CDR3 is TGCAGCGTCTGGGAGGGAGGCGATCAGCCCCAGCATTTT.

Many counts were recorded for this clonotype. V gene TRBV20-1 combines with J gene TRBJ1-2; a weak D match, TRBD1 (5 bases). CDR1 is DFQATT, CDR2 SNEGSKA, per germline (reference sequence). The CDR3 totals 12 residues. The CDR3 DNA reads as TGCAGCTCCAGGGAGCAGCAATATGGCTACACCTTC. Its protein is CSSREQQYGYTF.

This clonotype was detected many times. This sequence joins TRBV5-5 and TRBJ2-4; 8 positions agree with TRBD2. The CDR3 has 14 amino acids. V shed 3 bases and J 8 bases; nucleotides not matched to a gene: 7. CDR1 is SGHKS and CDR2 is YYEKEE in the germline V gene (reference sequence). The CDR3: CASSSGGAEDIQYF. The CDR3 coding sequence is TGTGCCAGCAGCTCCGGGGGGGCGGAAGACATTCAGTACTTC.

This clonotype was counted many times. The V call is TRBV12-3 or TRBV12-4, the J call TRBJ1-5; D remains ambiguous. Trimming cost V 2 bases and J 0 bases, with 8 bases left between them. The CDR3 is made up of 15 amino acids. The CDR3 DNA follows: TGTGCCAGCAGTTTATTTAGTCATAGCAATCAGCCCCAGCATTTT. Its translation: CASSLFSHSNQPQHF.

This clonotype was detected ten times or more. The V and J genes are TRBV12-3 or TRBV12-4 and TRBJ2-1; 10 nucleotides line up with TRBD2. This CDR3 comprises 13 residues. Trimming cost V 9 bases and J 7 bases; bases outside gene matches: 6. The CDR3 DNA follows: TGTGCCAGTTCTAGCGGGAGTGGAAATGAGCAGTTCTTC. Its protein is CASSSGSGNEQFF.

The sample holds many counts of this clonotype. The rearrangement uses TRBV7-2 and TRBJ1-2; 7 nucleotides agree with TRBD1. There are 18 residues in the CDR3. V lost 5 bases, J lost 8 bases, and 23 bases stayed unmatched. The germline CDR1 and CDR2 sequences are SGHTA and FQGNSA. The CDR3 here is CASSPFLRVRQGQDGYTF. CDR3 nucleotide sequence: TGTGCCAGCAGCCCCTTTCTTCGGGTCCGACAGGGTCAGGACGGCTACACCTTC.

This clonotype was seen many times. The chain employs TRBV10-2 and TRBJ1-6; 7 nucleotides align to TRBD1. V was pared by 6 bases and J by 7 bases, with 3 bases of the junction left unmatched. Germline lookup yields CDR1 WSHSY and CDR2 SAAADI. The CDR3 runs 13 residues. The CDR3 coding sequence is TGCGCCAGCAGCCCCAGGGGGAATTCACCCCTCCACTTT. The encoded protein is CASSPRGNSPLHF.

This clonotype was found many times. The V gene is TRBV2, the J gene TRBJ2-7; D is undetermined. Per the germline V gene, CDR1 is SNHLY and CDR2 is FYNNEI. The CDR3 spans 11 residues. V was shortened by 4 bases and J by 6 bases, with 7 bases between the two germline ends. The CDR3, as DNA: TGTGCCAGCAGTGGGGCAGTCGAGCAGTACTTC. Encoded protein: CASSGAVEQYF.

As concerns this clonotype: It may be a read error: a sequence one base away is much more abundant. V gene TRBV12-3 or TRBV12-4 combines with J gene TRBJ2-4, with 7 positions matching TRBD2. CDR3 length: 18 residues. The CDR3 DNA follows: TGTGCCAGCAGTTTTAATCCCGGGGGGTCACTAGCCAAAAACAGTCAGTACTTC. Protein sequence: CASSFNPGGSLAKNSQYF.

This clonotype was seen ten or more times. The rearrangement uses TRBV5-1 and TRBJ2-6; D not resolved. The CDR3 loop spans 14 amino acids. Germline V gene sequence: CDR1 SGHRS, CDR2 YFSETQ. V was cut by 4 bases and J by 3 bases, with 8 bases left in between. This CDR3 is CASSALSGANVLTF. The CDR3 DNA is TGCGCCAGCAGCGCCTTGAGTGGGGCCAACGTCCTGACTTTC. Variable domain in full (rest from reference TRBV5-1 and TRBJ2-6): KAGVTQTPRYLIKTRGQQVTLSCSPISGHRSVSWYQQTPGQGLQFLFEYFSETQRNKGNFPGRFSGRQFSNSRSEMNVSTLELGDSALYLCASSALSGANVLTFGAGSRLTVL.

This clonotype appeared many times. The chain carries TRBV30 and TRBJ2-3; 13 positions match TRBD2. With V trimmed by 5 bases and J by 5 bases, 22 bases remained unmatched. Germline V lookup: CDR1 GTSNPN, CDR2 SVGIG (reference sequence). The CDR3 is 20 amino acids. CDR3 amino acids: CAWSGGTSGAPAVRLDTQYF. The CDR3 coding sequence is TGTGCCTGGTCTGGAGGGACTAGCGGGGCTCCTGCCGTGCGCTTAGATACGCAGTATTTT.

This clonotype was seen many times. Here the CDR3 DNA reads TGCGCCAGCAGCTACAGGGTAGCTAACTATGGCTACACCTTC. It specifies CASSYRVANYGYTF. The chain uses TRBV5-1 and TRBJ1-2, with D possibly matching TRBD1 (6 bases). Trimming took off 3 bases at V and 0 bases at J, with 9 bases between the two ends. CDR3 length: 14 amino acids. CDR1 and CDR2 (germline): SGHRS, YFSETQ.

This clonotype was observed at least ten times. This chain links TRBV12-3 or TRBV12-4 with TRBJ1-2; D remains ambiguous. V was pared by 1 base and J by 0 bases, with 6 bases between. The CDR3 is made up of 14 amino acids. CDR3 region: CASSLEPTNYGYTF. CDR3 nucleotides: TGTGCCAGCAGTTTAGAGCCAACTAACTATGGCTACACCTTC.

This clonotype was detected many times. This chain connects TRBV12-3 or TRBV12-4 to TRBJ1-1; D perhaps matches TRBD1 (6 bases). V lost 3 bases, J lost 2 bases, and 10 bases lay in between. The CDR3 covers 14 residues. CDR3 region: CASSLKGGNTEAFF. The CDR3 coding sequence is TGTGCCAGCAGTTTGAAGGGGGGCAACACTGAAGCTTTCTTT.

This clonotype showed up many times. The CDR3 sequence: CASSEAGRDYGYTF. The CDR3 DNA follows: TGTGCCAGCAGTGAAGCAGGCAGGGACTATGGCTACACCTTC. This chain joins TRBV25-1 and TRBJ1-2, with a tentative D call TRBD1 (5 bases). V was clipped by 2 bases and J by 3 bases, with 10 bases between them. Germline assignment: CDR1 MGHDK and CDR2 SYGVNS. The CDR3 runs 14 residues.

Many counts were recorded for this clonotype. The rearrangement joins TRBV5-1 to TRBJ1-6; the D gene is possibly TRBD1 (5 bases). The germline CDR1 and CDR2 sequences are SGHRS and YFSETQ. The V end was cut by 0 bases, the J end by 5 bases, with 9 bases between. CDR3 length: 15 residues. The CDR3 coding sequence is TGCGCCAGCAGCTTGGGACAGAGGAATAATTCACCCCTCCACTTT. Its protein is CASSLGQRNNSPLHF.

For this clonotype: A much larger clonotype is one base distant, so this may be a read error. This chain uses TRBV10-3 with TRBJ2-5; tentatively, D is TRBD1 (6 bases). Per germline, CDR1 ENHRY and CDR2 SYGVKD. The CDR3 has 12 amino acids. The CDR3 spells CAIAQGQATQYF. For the CDR3, the DNA is TGTGCCATCGCACAGGGTCAAGCGACCCAGTACTTC.

This clonotype was counted ten times or more. The chain couples TRBV20-1 to TRBJ1-1; possibly TRBD1 for D (6 bases). Germline V gene lookup returns CDR1 DFQATT and CDR2 SNEGSKA (reference sequence). V shed 6 bases and J shed 1 base, with 15 bases lying between them. CDR3 length: 14 residues. The CDR3 sequence is CSATPGATNTEAFF. CDR3 sequence (DNA): TGCAGTGCCACGCCGGGGGCGACGAACACTGAAGCTTTCTTT.